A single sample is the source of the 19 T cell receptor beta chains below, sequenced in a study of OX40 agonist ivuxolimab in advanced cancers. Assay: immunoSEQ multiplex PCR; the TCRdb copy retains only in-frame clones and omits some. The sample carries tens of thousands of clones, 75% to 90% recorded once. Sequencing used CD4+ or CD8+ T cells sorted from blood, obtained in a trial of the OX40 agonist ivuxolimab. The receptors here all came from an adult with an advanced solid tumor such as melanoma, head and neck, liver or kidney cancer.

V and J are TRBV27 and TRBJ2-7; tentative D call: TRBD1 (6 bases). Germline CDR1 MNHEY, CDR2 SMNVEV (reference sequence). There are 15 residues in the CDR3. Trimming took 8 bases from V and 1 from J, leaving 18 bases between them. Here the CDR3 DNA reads TGTGCCAGCCGATATCAAACAGGGAATTCCTACGAGCAGTACTTC. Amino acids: CASRYQTGNSYEQYF.

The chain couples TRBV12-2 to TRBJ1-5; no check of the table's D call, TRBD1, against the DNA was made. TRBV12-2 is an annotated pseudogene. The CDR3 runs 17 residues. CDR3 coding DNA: TGTGCAAGTCGCTTAGCCTACAGGGGGCTTTGCAATCAGCCCCAGCATTTT. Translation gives CASRLAYRGLCNQPQHF.

CDR3 residues: CAWSGLAGGPQETQYF. For the CDR3, the DNA is TGTGCCTGGAGTGGATTAGCGGGAGGTCCCCAAGAGACCCAGTACTTC. This chain uses TRBV30 with TRBJ2-5, with 10 bases that match TRBD2. The CDR3 has 16 amino acids. Germline values: CDR1 GTSNPN, CDR2 SVGIG (reference sequence). After removal of 1 base from V and 1 base from J, the junction contained 6 bases not matched to a gene.

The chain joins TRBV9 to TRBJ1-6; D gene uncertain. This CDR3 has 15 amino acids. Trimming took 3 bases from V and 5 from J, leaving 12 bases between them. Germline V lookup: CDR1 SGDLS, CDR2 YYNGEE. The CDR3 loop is CASSARAANNSPLHF. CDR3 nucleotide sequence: TGTGCCAGCAGCGCCCGGGCGGCAAATAATTCACCCCTCCACTTT.

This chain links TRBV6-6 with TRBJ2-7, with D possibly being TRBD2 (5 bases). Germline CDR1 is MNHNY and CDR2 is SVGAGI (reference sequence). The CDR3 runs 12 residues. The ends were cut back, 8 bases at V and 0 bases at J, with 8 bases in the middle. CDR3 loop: CASGRTSYEQYF. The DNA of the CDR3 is TGTGCCAGCGGGAGAACCTCCTACGAGCAGTACTTC.

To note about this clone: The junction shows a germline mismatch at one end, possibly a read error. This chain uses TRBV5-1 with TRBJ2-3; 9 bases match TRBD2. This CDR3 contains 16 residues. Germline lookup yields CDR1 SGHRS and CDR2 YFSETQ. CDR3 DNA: TGCGTCAGCAGCTCGCATAGCGGGAGAAGCACAGATACGCAGTATTTT. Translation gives CVSSSHSGRSTDTQYF.

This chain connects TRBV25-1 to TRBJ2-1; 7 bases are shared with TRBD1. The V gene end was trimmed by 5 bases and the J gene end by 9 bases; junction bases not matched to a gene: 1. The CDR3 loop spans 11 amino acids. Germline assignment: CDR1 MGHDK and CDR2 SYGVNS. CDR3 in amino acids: CASSRTGEQFF. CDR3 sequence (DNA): TGTGCCAGCAGTAGGACAGGTGAGCAGTTCTTC.

Here the CDR3 reads CASSLVTVGLSGANVLTF. CDR3 coding DNA: TGCGCCAGCAGCTTGGTTACAGTCGGGCTCTCTGGGGCCAACGTCCTGACTTTC. The rearrangement joins TRBV5-1 to TRBJ2-6; D uncertain. Deletions cut 0 bases from V and 0 bases from J, with 13 bases between. In germline, CDR1 is SGHRS, CDR2 YFSETQ. The CDR3 covers 18 residues.

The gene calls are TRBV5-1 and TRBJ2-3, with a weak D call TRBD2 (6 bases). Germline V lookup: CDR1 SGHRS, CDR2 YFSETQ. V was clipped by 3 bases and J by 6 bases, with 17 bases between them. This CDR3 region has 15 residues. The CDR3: CASSYPSLATDTQYF. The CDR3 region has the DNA TGCGCCAGCAGCTACCCCTCCCTAGCGACCGATACGCAGTATTTT.

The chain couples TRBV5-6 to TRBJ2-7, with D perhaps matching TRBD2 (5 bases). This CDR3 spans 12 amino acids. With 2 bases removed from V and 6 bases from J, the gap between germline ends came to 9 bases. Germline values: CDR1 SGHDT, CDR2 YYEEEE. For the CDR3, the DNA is TGTGCCAGCAGCTTTGAGCTAGCCGAGCAGTACTTC. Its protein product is CASSFELAEQYF.

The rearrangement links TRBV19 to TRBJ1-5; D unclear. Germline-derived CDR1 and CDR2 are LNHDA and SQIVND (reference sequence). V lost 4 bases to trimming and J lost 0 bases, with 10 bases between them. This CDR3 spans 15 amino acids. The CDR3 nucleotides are TGTGCCAGTAGTACGACACGGTATAGCAATCAGCCCCAGCATTTT. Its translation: CASSTTRYSNQPQHF.

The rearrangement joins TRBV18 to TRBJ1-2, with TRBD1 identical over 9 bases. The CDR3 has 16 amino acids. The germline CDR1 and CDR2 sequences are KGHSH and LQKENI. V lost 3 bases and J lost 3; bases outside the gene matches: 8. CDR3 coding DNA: TGTGCCAGCTCACCCCTAGGACAGGGGAGAGACTATGGCTACACCTTC. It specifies CASSPLGQGRDYGYTF.

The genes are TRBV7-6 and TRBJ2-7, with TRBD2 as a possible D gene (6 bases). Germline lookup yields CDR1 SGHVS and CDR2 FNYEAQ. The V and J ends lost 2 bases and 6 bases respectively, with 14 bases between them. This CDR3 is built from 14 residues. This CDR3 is CASSLPVGAGEQYF. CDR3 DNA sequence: TGTGCCAGCAGCTTACCAGTAGGAGCGGGCGAGCAGTACTTC.

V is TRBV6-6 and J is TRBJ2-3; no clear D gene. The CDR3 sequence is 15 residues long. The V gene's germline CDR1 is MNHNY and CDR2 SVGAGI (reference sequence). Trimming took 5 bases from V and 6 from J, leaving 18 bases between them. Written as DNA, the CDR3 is TGTGCCAGCAGTGTGAAAGGGCGCCAATCTGATACGCAGTATTTT. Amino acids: CASSVKGRQSDTQYF.

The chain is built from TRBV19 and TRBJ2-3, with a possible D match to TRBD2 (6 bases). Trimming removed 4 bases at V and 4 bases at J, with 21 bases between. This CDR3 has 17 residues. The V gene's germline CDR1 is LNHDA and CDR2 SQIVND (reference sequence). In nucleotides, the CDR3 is TGTGCCAGTAGTACCTGGGCTACTCGGGAGTGGCCAGATACGCAGTATTTT. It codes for CASSTWATREWPDTQYF.

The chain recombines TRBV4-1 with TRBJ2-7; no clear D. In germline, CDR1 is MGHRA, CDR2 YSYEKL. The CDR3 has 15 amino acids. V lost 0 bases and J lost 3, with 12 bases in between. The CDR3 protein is CASSQDLAADYEQYF. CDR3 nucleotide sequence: TGCGCCAGCAGCCAAGATCTGGCAGCCGACTACGAGCAGTACTTC.

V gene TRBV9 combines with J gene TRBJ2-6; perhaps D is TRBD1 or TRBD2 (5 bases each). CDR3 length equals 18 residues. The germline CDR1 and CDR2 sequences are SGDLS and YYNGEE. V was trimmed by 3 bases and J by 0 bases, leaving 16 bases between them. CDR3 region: CASSAEGTASSGANVLTF. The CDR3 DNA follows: TGTGCCAGCAGCGCCGAGGGGACGGCAAGCTCTGGGGCCAACGTCCTGACTTTC.

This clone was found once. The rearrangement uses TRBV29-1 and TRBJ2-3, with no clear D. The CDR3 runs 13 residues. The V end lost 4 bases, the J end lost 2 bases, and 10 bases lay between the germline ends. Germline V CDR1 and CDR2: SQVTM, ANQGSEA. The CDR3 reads CSVGRYDTDTQYF. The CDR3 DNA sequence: TGCAGCGTTGGACGGTACGACACAGATACGCAGTATTTT.

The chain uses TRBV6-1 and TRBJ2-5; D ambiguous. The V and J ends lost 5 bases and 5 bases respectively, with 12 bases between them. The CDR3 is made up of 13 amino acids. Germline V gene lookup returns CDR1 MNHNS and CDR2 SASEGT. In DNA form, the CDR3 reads TGTGCCAGCAGTATAAACTATGGGGAGACCCAGTACTTC. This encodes CASSINYGETQYF.